The T cell receptor (beta chain) under discussion was sequenced for a study of shared clonotypes between healthy human individuals. As handled by the study authors: Filtering of immunoSEQ junctional sequences could not match full-length read filtering. TCRdb keeps only in-frame clones here, not all; method: immunoSEQ multiplex PCR. D and trimming come from the DNA, and the V and J calls and clone size come from that table. Of fewer than 1 million clones listed, around 96% are singletons. Worth noting for this clone: The antigen is undetermined.

Whole-study findings and limits: Measured sharing among donors was expected to vary with sequencing depth. Relative to memory subsets, naive subsets generally showed larger estimated richness.

The CDR3 length is 19 residues. Germline CDR1 and CDR2: SGHNT and YYREEE (reference sequence). The trim removed 4 bases at V and 6 bases at J, leaving 16 bases unmatched. The naive CD8 subset, CD45RO-negative cells positively selected for CCR7, excluded terminally differentiated effector memory CD45RA+ cells. Every donor, a Caucasian adult, lived in Nashville, Tennessee. The receptor's source is a man in his thirties or forties in good health. The chain combines TRBV5-4 with TRBJ2-1; 13 bases agree with TRBD2. The sequenced sample consisted of naive CD8+ T cells sorted from blood. Here the CDR3 DNA reads TGTGCCAGCAGCCGACCCCGGACTAGCGGGAGCGACCTATCCAATGAGCAGTTCTTC. Protein product: CASSRPRTSGSDLSNEQFF.